The present T cell receptor (beta chain) was sequenced within a study of CD8 T cells in ankylosing spondylitis. With molecular barcodes, quantitative 5'-RACE was used to make the TCR beta libraries. One entry per CDR3 protein results from TCRdb running MiXCR on the 5' RACE reads. The table has roughly 670,000 distinct CDR3 sequences, 15% to 20% seen once; the top ten hold 15% to 20%. This clonotype was recorded many times. The antigen is undetermined. Findings and caveats of the study: Clones linked to disease were reported to show significant enrichment in matched ankylosing spondylitis synovial fluid. What appeared characteristic of ankylosing spondylitis blood was a TCR beta motif of eight or nine highly homologous variants.

V dropped 3 bases and J dropped 5; count of bases not matched to a gene: 9. CDR3 length: 15 residues. Specimen: blood, either unsorted or a sorted T cell fraction (not recorded which). The sequence derives from a male donor with ankylosing spondylitis. The chain uses TRBV12-3 or TRBV12-4 and TRBJ2-7; 8 nucleotides match TRBD2. CDR3 amino acids: CASSFVRGGRDEQYF. The CDR3 bases are TGTGCCAGCAGTTTTGTCCGGGGGGGCCGAGACGAGCAGTACTTC.